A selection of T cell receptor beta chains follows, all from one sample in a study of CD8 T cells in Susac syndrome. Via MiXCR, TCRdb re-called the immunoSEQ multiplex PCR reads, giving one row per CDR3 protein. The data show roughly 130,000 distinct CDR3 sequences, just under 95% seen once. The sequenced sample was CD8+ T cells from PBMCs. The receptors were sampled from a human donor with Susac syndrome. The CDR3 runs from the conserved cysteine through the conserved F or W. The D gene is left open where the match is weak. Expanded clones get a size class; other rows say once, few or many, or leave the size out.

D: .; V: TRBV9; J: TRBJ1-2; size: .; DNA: TGTGCCAGCAGCGTTGGAGCATCAGGGCGCCTCCTCTATGGCTACACCTTC; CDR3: CASSVGASGRLLYGYTF
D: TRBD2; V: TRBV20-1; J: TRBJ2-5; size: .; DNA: TGCAGTGCTCCGTCCCGGACTAGCGGGGGGATATGGCAAGAGACCCAGTACTTC; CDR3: CSAPSRTSGGIWQETQYF
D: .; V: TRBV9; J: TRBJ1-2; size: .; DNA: TGTGCCAGCAGCGGAATTGGGTCCCTCTATGGCTACACCTTC; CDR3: CASSGIGSLYGYTF
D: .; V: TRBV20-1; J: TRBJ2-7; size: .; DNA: TGCAGTGCTAGAGACCGAACAGGGTACGAGCAGTACTTC; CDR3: CSARDRTGYEQYF
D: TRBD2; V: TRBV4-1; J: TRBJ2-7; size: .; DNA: TGCGCCAGCAGCCAAGAATCTGGACTAGCGTGGGAGCAGTACTTC; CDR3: CASSQESGLAWEQYF
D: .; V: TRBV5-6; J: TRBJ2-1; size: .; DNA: TGTGCCAGCAGCTTAACTCCCACGGCCTACAATGAGCAGTTCTTC; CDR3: CASSLTPTAYNEQFF
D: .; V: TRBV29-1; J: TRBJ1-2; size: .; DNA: TGCAGCGCGGTCACCGAGGGGACCCTCTATGGCTACACCTTC; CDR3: CSAVTEGTLYGYTF
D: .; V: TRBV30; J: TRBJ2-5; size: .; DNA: TGTGCCTGGAGTGGGACCACCTTGGAGACCCAGTACTTC; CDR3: CAWSGTTLETQYF
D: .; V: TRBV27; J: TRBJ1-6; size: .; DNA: TGTGCCAGCAGTTTAGGTTTAGGCTCCTATAATTCACCCCTCCACTTT; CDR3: CASSLGLGSYNSPLHF
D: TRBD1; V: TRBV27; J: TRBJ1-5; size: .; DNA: TGTGCCAGCAGCCTCAGGGGGCGCCTTCAGCCCCAGCATTTT; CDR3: CASSLRGRLQPQHF
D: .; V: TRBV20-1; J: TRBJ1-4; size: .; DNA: TGCAGTGCTAGGGCAGCGCCGGGTGAAAAACTGTTTTTT; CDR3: CSARAAPGEKLFF
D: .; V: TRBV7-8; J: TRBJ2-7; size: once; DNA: TGTGCCAGCAGCCCCTGGGTTGGCTCCTACGAGCAGTACTTC; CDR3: CASSPWVGSYEQYF
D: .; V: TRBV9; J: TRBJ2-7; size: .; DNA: TGTGCCAGCAGCCCGCCCAGGACAGAGGAGCAGTACTTC; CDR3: CASSPPRTEEQYF
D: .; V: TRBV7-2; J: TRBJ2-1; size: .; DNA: TGTGCCAGCAGCTATCAGCAGTTCTTC; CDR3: CASSYQQFF
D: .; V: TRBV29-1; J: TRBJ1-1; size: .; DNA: TGCAGCGTTTGGTATCAGCCGAACACTGAAGCTTTCTTT; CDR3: CSVWYQPNTEAFF
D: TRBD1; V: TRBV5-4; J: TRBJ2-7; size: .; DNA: TGTGCCAGCAGCCGAGAGGGGGCGAGCTCCTACGAGCAGTACTTC; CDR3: CASSREGASSYEQYF
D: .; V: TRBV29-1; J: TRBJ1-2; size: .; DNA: TGCAGCGTTACCGGGACGGACTTCTACACCTTC; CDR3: CSVTGTDFYTF
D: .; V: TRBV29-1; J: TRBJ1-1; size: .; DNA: TGCAGCGTTGATGCTACTTACACTGAAGCTTTCTTT; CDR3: CSVDATYTEAFF
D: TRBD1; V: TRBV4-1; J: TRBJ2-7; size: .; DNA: TGCGCCAGCAGCCAAGGCAGGGGGAATACGTACGAGCAGTACTTC; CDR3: CASSQGRGNTYEQYF
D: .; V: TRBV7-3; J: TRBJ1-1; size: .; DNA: TGTGCCAGCAGCTTATTAGGCAGGGGTGGTGAAGCTTTCTTT; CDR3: CASSLLGRGGEAFF
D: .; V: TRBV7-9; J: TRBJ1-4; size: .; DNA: TGTGCCAGCAGCTCATCGGCTGAAAAACTGTTTTTT; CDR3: CASSSSAEKLFF
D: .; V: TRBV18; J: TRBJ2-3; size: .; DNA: TGTGCCAGCTCACCAGGTTTTCAAAGCACAGATACGCAGTATTTT; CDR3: CASSPGFQSTDTQYF
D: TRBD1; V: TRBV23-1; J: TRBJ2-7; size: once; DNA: TGCGCCAGAGACCCGGGACAGCACTCCTACGAGCAGTACTTC; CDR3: CARDPGQHSYEQYF
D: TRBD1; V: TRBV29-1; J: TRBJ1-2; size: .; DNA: TGCAGCGTTGTATCCGGGACAGGTAGCGGCTACACCTTC; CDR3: CSVVSGTGSGYTF
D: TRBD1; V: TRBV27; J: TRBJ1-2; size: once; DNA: TGTGCCAGCAGGGGACAGGGATTGGGCTACACCTTC; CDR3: CASRGQGLGYTF
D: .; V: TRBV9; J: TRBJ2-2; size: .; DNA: TGTGCCAGCAGCGTTTACGGATCCAACACCGGGGAGCTGTTTTTT; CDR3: CASSVYGSNTGELFF
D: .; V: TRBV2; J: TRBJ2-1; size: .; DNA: TGTGCCAGCAGTGAAGAGCCACAGGGCTTATACAATGAGCAGTTCTTC; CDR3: CASSEEPQGLYNEQFF